This TCR beta chain was retrieved from a study of neurological immune-mediated disorders. Study results and limitations: HTLV-1-associated myelopathy led in TCR clonal expansion, while multiple sclerosis ranked lowest, below healthy controls.

Sequencing runs each generated in excess of 170 million TCR-beta sequences derived from 15-18 subjects. TCRdb used MiXCR to reprocess the 5' RACE reads, holding one entry per CDR3 protein. The sample yields 65,000 to 90,000 distinct CDR3 sequences, approximately 10% seen once. This clonotype was seen repeatedly, ten times or more. Its antigen is still unknown. Sequenced material: PBMCs. This clonotype was sampled from a man aged 40-49 years in good health.

CDR3 bases: TGTGCCAGCAGTCCGAACACCTACGAGCAGTACTTC. Translation: CASSPNTYEQYF. This chain connects TRBV12-3 or TRBV12-4 to TRBJ2-7; D gene uncertain. The CDR3 is made up of 12 amino acids. Between the trimmed V and J ends, which lost 5 bases and 2 bases, there was a span of 7 bases.